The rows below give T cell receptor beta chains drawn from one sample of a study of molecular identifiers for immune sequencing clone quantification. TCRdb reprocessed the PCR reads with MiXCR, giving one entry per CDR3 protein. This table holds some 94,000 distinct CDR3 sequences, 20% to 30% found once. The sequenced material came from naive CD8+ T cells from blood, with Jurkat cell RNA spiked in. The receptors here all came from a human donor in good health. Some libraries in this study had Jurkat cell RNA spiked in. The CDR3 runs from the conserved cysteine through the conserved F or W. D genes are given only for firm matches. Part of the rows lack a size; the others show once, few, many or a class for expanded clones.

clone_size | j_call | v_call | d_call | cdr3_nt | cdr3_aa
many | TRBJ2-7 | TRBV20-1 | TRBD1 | TGCAGTGCTGCCGGACAGGAAACGGCCTACGAGCAGTACTTC | CSAAGQETAYEQYF
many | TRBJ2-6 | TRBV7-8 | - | TGTGCCAGCAGCACAGGACGGGCTTGGGGGGCCAACGTCCTGACTTTC | CASSTGRAWGANVLTF
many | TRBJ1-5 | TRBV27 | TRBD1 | TGTGCCAGCAGTGGACAGGCGAACAATCAGCCCCAGCATTTT | CASSGQANNQPQHF
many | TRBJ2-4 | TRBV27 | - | TGTGCCAGCAGTTTCCCGGGGGACCTAGCCAAAAACATTCAGTACTTC | CASSFPGDLAKNIQYF
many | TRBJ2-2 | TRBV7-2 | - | TGTGCCAGCAGCCCATTGACCGGGGAGCTGTTTTTT | CASSPLTGELFF
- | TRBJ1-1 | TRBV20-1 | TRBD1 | TGCAGCACCCAGGGGGAGAGTCACACTGTAGCTTTCTTT | CSTQGESHTVAFF
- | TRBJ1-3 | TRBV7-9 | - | TGTGCCAGCAGCCCAGCCGGGAGCTCTGGAAACACCATATATTTT | CASSPAGSSGNTIYF
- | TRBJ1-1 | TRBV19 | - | TGTGCCAGTAGTATCTTAGGGGAGGTGAACACTGAAGCTTTCTTT | CASSILGEVNTEAFF
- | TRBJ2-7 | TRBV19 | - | TGTGCCAGTAGTATTACCGGGACCAGCTCCTACGAGCAGTACTTC | CASSITGTSSYEQYF
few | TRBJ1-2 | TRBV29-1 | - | TGCAGCGTTGACTCGACAGGAGCTTATGGCTACACCTTC | CSVDSTGAYGYTF
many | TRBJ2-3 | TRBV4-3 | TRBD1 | TGCGCCAGCAGCCAGGCCAGCCGGGACAGGGGCATAGATACGCAGTATTTT | CASSQASRDRGIDTQYF
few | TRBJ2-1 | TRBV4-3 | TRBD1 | TGCGCCAGCAGCCAAGTCGCAGGGGGTGAGCAGTTCTTC | CASSQVAGGEQFF
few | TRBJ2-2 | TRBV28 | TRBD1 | TGTGCCAGCAGTTTAAGAGGGGGCGGCACCGGGGAGCTGTTTTTT | CASSLRGGGTGELFF
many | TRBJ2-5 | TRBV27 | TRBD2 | TGTGCCAGCAGTACCGGGACTAGCGGAGCACAAGAGACCCAGTACTTC | CASSTGTSGAQETQYF
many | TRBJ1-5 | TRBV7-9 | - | TGTGCCAGCAGCTTACAGGGAAACAATCAGCCCCAGCATTTT | CASSLQGNNQPQHF